Listed below are T cell receptor beta chains from one sample, sequenced in a study of blood T cell repertoires in COVID-19. Repertoires were generated with immunoSEQ multiplex PCR, while TCRdb's copy carries only in-frame clones and drops some. The sample has 90,000 or so clones; roughly 87% are singletons. The sequenced sample was peripheral blood. All receptors come from a woman aged 60-70 years with COVID-19, enrolled during active disease. The CDR3 runs from the conserved cysteine through the conserved F or W. D genes are given only for firm matches. Expanded clones get a size class; other rows say once, few or many, or leave the size out.

j_call	clone_size	d_call	v_call	cdr3_nt	cdr3_aa
TRBJ2-7	-	-	TRBV7-2	TGTGCCAGCAGCTCGGACGGAGGCTACGAGCAGTACTTC	CASSSDGGYEQYF
TRBJ2-1	-	TRBD2	TRBV4-2	TGTGCCAGCAGCCAAGGTGATAGCGGGGGCTACAATGAGCAGTTCTTC	CASSQGDSGGYNEQFF
TRBJ1-1	-	-	TRBV3-1/TRBV3-2	TGTGCCAGCAGATCGACAGGTAGGGAGACTGAAGCTTTCTTT	CASRSTGRETEAFF
TRBJ2-5	once	TRBD2	TRBV9	TGTGCCAGCAGCGCCGGACTAGCCCTCCACCAAGAGACCCAGTACTTC	CASSAGLALHQETQYF
TRBJ2-1	few	TRBD1	TRBV7-9	TGTGCCAGCAGCTTCAGGACAGGGGAGTTCTTC	CASSFRTGEFF
TRBJ1-1	-	-	TRBV4-3	TGCGCCAGCAGCCGAAACGGGATGACGAACACTGAAGCTTTCTTT	CASSRNGMTNTEAFF
TRBJ1-5	-	-	TRBV19	TGTGCCAGTAGTAAGGTCGGGCCAGGGGCCCGCGGCAATCAGCCCCAGCATTTT	CASSKVGPGARGNQPQHF
TRBJ2-5	-	TRBD1	TRBV19	TGTGCCAGGGACCGGGACAGGACACCCGAGGGGACCCAGTACTTC	CARDRDRTPEGTQYF
TRBJ1-3	-	TRBD1	TRBV5-1	TGCGCCAGCAGCTCCCAGGGGGCAGACACCATATATTTT	CASSSQGADTIYF
TRBJ2-2	-	-	TRBV7-3	TGTGCCAGCACGATTGGGGCGGCGAACACCGGGGAGCTGTTTTTT	CASTIGAANTGELFF
TRBJ2-3	-	-	TRBV5-4	TGTGCCAGCAGCCGCGGACAGTACTCCACAGATACGCAGTATTTT	CASSRGQYSTDTQYF
TRBJ2-5	-	-	TRBV4-3	TGCGCCAGCAGCCAATACTATAAAGAGACCCAGTACTTC	CASSQYYKETQYF
TRBJ1-1	-	-	TRBV4-1	TGCGCCAGCAGCCGAGTGTGGCAGGAGAACACTGAAGCTTTCTTT	CASSRVWQENTEAFF
TRBJ2-7	-	-	TRBV7-2	TGTGCCAGCAGCAAATCAGGCGTGCAGTACTTC	CASSKSGVQYF